These 29 T cell receptor beta chains originate from one sample sequenced in a study of shared clonotypes between healthy human individuals. Generated by immunoSEQ multiplex PCR, the TCRdb table keeps only in-frame clones and is missing some. Here the sample spans roughly 380,000 clones, 90% to 98% being singletons. Sequenced input: memory CD8+ T cells sorted from blood. Subset here: CD45RO+ cells pooled with CCR7-negative TemRA cells. The receptors stem from a man under 40 in good health.

The gene calls are TRBV4-1 and TRBJ2-2; D is uncertain. The V end lost 4 bases, the J end lost 7 bases, and 7 bases lay between the germline ends. Germline V gene sequence: CDR1 MGHRA, CDR2 YSYEKL. This CDR3 is built from 12 residues. CDR3 residues: CASSPRHGELFF. The CDR3 bases are TGCGCCAGCAGCCCACGGCACGGGGAGCTGTTTTTT.

The CDR3 DNA sequence: TGTGCCAGCCGCGGTGGGGGCTACTCCTACAATGAGCAGTTCTTC. It codes for CASRGGGYSYNEQFF. The V and J genes are TRBV27 and TRBJ2-1; TRBD1 is a possible D gene (6 bases). This CDR3 has 15 amino acids. Trimming took off 8 bases at V and 0 bases at J, with 14 bases between the two ends. Germline values: CDR1 MNHEY, CDR2 SMNVEV (reference sequence).

The chain uses TRBV28 and TRBJ1-5, with D possibly TRBD1 on 5 matching bases. The CDR3 is 14 residues long. Germline CDR1 is MDHEN and CDR2 is SYDVKM. V lost 3 bases, J lost 7 bases, and 13 bases lay in between. In nucleotides, the CDR3 is TGTGCCAGCAGTTTCGGGAGGGGCTGGCAGCCCCAGCATTTT. It yields the protein CASSFGRGWQPQHF.

The chain uses TRBV25-1 and TRBJ1-5; tentatively, D is TRBD1 (5 bases). The CDR3 is 14 amino acids. Germline CDR1 MGHDK, CDR2 SYGVNS. Trimming stripped 3 bases from V and 5 bases from J, with 11 bases between. The CDR3 protein is CASSDLGDDQPQHF. The CDR3 DNA is TGTGCCAGCAGTGATTTGGGGGACGATCAGCCCCAGCATTTT. The variable domain in full, with the rest retrieved from reference TRBV25-1 and TRBJ1-5, is EADIYQTPRYLVIGTGKKITLECSQTMGHDKMYWYQQDPGMELHLIHYSYGVNSTEKGDLSSESTVSRIRTEHFPLTLESARPSHTSQYLCASSDLGDDQPQHFGDGTRLSIL.

The gene calls are TRBV15 and TRBJ2-7; a possible D gene is TRBD2 (5 bases). The CDR3 has 14 residues. Germline V gives CDR1 LNHNV, CDR2 YYDKDF (reference sequence). The V end lost 1 base, the J end lost 4 bases, and 11 bases lay between the germline ends. For the CDR3, the DNA is TGTGCCACCAGCAGAGGCGGACTCGTTTACGAGCAGTACTTC. It is translated as CATSRGGLVYEQYF.

V is TRBV11-2 and J is TRBJ1-1, with D hard to call. The CDR3 runs to 13 residues. The germline CDR1 and CDR2 sequences are SGHAT and FQNNGV. V dropped 4 bases and J dropped 5 bases, with 11 bases sitting between them. As DNA, the CDR3 is TGTGCCAGCAGCTCCCGGCCTGGGACTGAAGCTTTCTTT. Its translation: CASSSRPGTEAFF.

The chain employs TRBV7-9 and TRBJ2-7; unclear D gene. V was pared by 4 bases and J by 3 bases, with 13 bases between. This CDR3 has 14 amino acids. Germline V lookup: CDR1 SEHNR, CDR2 FQNEAQ (reference sequence). The CDR3 DNA follows: TGTGCCAGCAGCTCAAACTTACAAAGCTACGAGCAGTACTTC. Protein product: CASSSNLQSYEQYF.

This chain joins TRBV12-5 and TRBJ2-3; 8 bases agree with TRBD1. V trimming: 3 bases; J trimming: 7 bases; junction bases outside the gene matches: 9. Germline assignment: CDR1 LGHNT and CDR2 FRNRAP. The CDR3 extends over 15 amino acids. Written as DNA, the CDR3 is TGTGCTAGTGGTTTAGGGTCAGGGGGCGATAATACGCAGTATTTT. Translating gives CASGLGSGGDNTQYF. Looking up the rest from reference TRBV12-5 and TRBJ2-3 gives the full variable domain: DARVTQTPRHKVTEMGQEVTMRCQPILGHNTVFWYRQTMMQGLELLAYFRNRAPLDDSGMPKDRFSAEMPDATLATLKIQPSEPRDSAVYFCASGLGSGGDNTQYFGPGTRLTVL.

The V gene is TRBV5-1, the J gene TRBJ2-1; D perhaps matches TRBD2 (6 bases). V gave up 3 bases and J gave up 3 bases, with 10 bases separating them. Germline CDR1 and CDR2: SGHRS and YFSETQ. The CDR3 sequence is 14 residues long. The CDR3 DNA reads TGCGCCAGCAGCTCGGGACTCCTCTACAATGAGCAGTTCTTC. Protein sequence: CASSSGLLYNEQFF. The complete variable domain, with remaining parts taken from reference TRBV5-1 and TRBJ2-1, reads KAGVTQTPRYLIKTRGQQVTLSCSPISGHRSVSWYQQTPGQGLQFLFEYFSETQRNKGNFPGRFSGRQFSNSRSEMNVSTLELGDSALYLCASSSGLLYNEQFFGPGTRLTVL.

This rearrangement joins TRBV27 to TRBJ2-7; D ambiguous. The CDR3 loop spans 15 amino acids. In germline, CDR1 is MNHEY, CDR2 SMNVEV (reference sequence). V lost 4 bases and J lost 1, with 14 bases in between. CDR3 sequence (DNA): TGTGCCAGCAGTTCGTTGTCTACCCTGTCCTACGAGCAGTACTTC. This sequence encodes CASSSLSTLSYEQYF.

This clone appeared a single time. The chain joins TRBV27 to TRBJ2-6; no reliable D call. V lost 6 bases and J lost 3, with 6 bases in between. Germline lookup yields CDR1 MNHEY and CDR2 SMNVEV (reference sequence). CDR3 length: 13 amino acids. This CDR3 reads CASRVYGANVLTF. The CDR3 coding sequence is TGTGCCAGCAGGGTTTATGGGGCCAACGTCCTGACTTTC.

In DNA, the CDR3 is TGTGCCAGCAGTTCCTATAGGACTAGCGGGAGAATTGTATCCGATACGCAGTATTTT. Translated: CASSSYRTSGRIVSDTQYF. The genes are TRBV28 and TRBJ2-3, with 13 bases that match TRBD2. Germline trimming cut 4 bases from V and 6 bases from J; bases unmatched to any gene: 16. Germline V gene lookup returns CDR1 MDHEN and CDR2 SYDVKM. The CDR3 has 19 residues.

In DNA, the CDR3 is TGTGCCAGCAGCACTACAGGGGGTGAGCAGTTCTTC. As protein: CASSTTGGEQFF. V gene TRBV7-9 combines with J gene TRBJ2-1; 8 bases align to TRBD1. The CDR3 length is 12 residues. With V trimmed by 5 bases and J by 9 bases, 3 bases remained unmatched. Germline CDR1 reads SEHNR; CDR2 reads FQNEAQ (reference sequence).

This chain joins TRBV11-2 and TRBJ2-3; D not certain. With 5 bases removed from V and 14 bases from J, the gap between germline ends came to 20 bases. Germline V gene data show CDR1 as SGHAT and CDR2 as FQNNGV. This CDR3 has 13 residues. The chain's CDR3 is CASSRYGATVGYF. CDR3 nucleotides: TGTGCCAGCAGCCGCTACGGAGCGACCGTCGGGTATTTT.

The V call is TRBV19, the J call TRBJ1-5, with 7 bases matching TRBD1. CDR3 length equals 15 residues. In germline, CDR1 is LNHDA, CDR2 SQIVND (reference sequence). Trimming removed 7 bases from V and 0 bases from J; junction bases left unmatched: 6. CDR3 sequence reads: CASTETGSSNQPQHF. CDR3 nucleotides: TGTGCCAGTACCGAGACAGGGTCTAGCAATCAGCCCCAGCATTTT.

This clone appeared a single time. Other DNA sequences in the sample encode the same CDR3. The chain carries TRBV7-2 and TRBJ2-7; 8 bases are a match to TRBD2. J gave up 0 bases and V 5 bases, and 3 bases lay outside the gene matches. CDR3 size: 14 residues. Germline loops: CDR1 SGHTA, CDR2 FQGNSA. CDR3 residues: CASSRTSGSYEQYF. The CDR3, as DNA: TGTGCCAGCAGCCGAACTAGCGGCTCCTACGAGCAGTACTTC. The full variable domain, in which reference TRBV7-2 and TRBJ2-7 provide the parts outside the CDR3, is GAGVSQSPSNKVTEKGKDVELRCDPISGHTALYWYRQSLGQGLEFLIYFQGNSAPDKSGLPSDRFSAERTGGSVSTLTIQRTQQEDSAVYLCASSRTSGSYEQYFGPGTRLTVT.

This chain uses TRBV19 with TRBJ1-2; D perhaps matches TRBD1 (5 bases). In germline, CDR1 is LNHDA, CDR2 SQIVND (reference sequence). This CDR3 has 15 residues. The V end lost 1 base, the J end lost 3 bases, and 12 bases lay between the germline ends. The CDR3 here is CASSIARKGHYGYTF. The CDR3 nucleotides read TGTGCCAGTAGTATAGCGAGAAAGGGACACTATGGCTACACCTTC.

V and J are TRBV10-3 and TRBJ2-2; D remains unclear. CDR3 length equals 14 residues. V shed 0 bases and J shed 6 bases, with 8 bases lying between them. Germline values: CDR1 ENHRY, CDR2 SYGVKD. CDR3 bases: TGTGCCATCAGTGAGTCCGTTCGGGCCGGGGAGCTGTTTTTT. Residues: CAISESVRAGELFF.

The CDR3 here is CASSSEGAYEQYF. The CDR3 region has the DNA TGTGCCAGCAGTTCTGAGGGGGCTTACGAGCAGTACTTC. The V call is TRBV28, the J call TRBJ2-7, with TRBD1 matching 7 bases. V shed 4 bases and J 4 bases; nucleotides not matched to a gene: 4. The CDR3 runs to 13 residues. Germline CDR1 reads MDHEN; CDR2 reads SYDVKM. Complete variable domain (other parts from reference TRBV28 and TRBJ2-7): DVKVTQSSRYLVKRTGEKVFLECVQDMDHENMFWYRQDPGLGLRLIYFSYDVKMKEKGDIPEGYSVSREKKERFSLILESASTNQTSMYLCASSSEGAYEQYFGPGTRLTVT.

The chain is built from TRBV25-1 and TRBJ2-4; D unresolved. Trimming took off 4 bases at V and 1 base at J, with 8 bases between the two ends. The CDR3 covers 14 residues. Germline V gene sequence: CDR1 MGHDK, CDR2 SYGVNS. The CDR3 is CASSGLYAKNIQYF. DNA of the CDR3: TGTGCCAGCAGTGGCCTCTATGCCAAAAACATTCAGTACTTC.

This chain joins TRBV6-6 and TRBJ2-7; TRBD2 aligns across 12 bases. The junction had 5 bases not matched to a gene; V was cut back by 2 bases and J by 6 bases. The CDR3 has 15 amino acids. The germline V gene has CDR1 MNHNY and CDR2 SVGAGI (reference sequence). The CDR3 nucleotides are TGTGCCAGCAGTTACGGACTAGCGGGATATTTCGAGCAGTACTTC. It is translated as CASSYGLAGYFEQYF.

V usage is TRBV19 and J usage is TRBJ1-5; possible D gene TRBD1, 6 bases. CDR3 length equals 14 residues. Germline assignment: CDR1 LNHDA and CDR2 SQIVND (reference sequence). Trimming pared 3 bases from V and 6 bases from J, leaving 12 bases between. The CDR3 here is CASSITGKGQPQHF. CDR3 nucleotide sequence: TGTGCCAGTAGTATCACAGGGAAAGGTCAGCCCCAGCATTTT.

This clone has just a few counts. The CDR3 protein is CASSLWRGYGYTF. The DNA of the CDR3 is TGTGCCAGCAGCTTATGGAGGGGCTATGGCTACACCTTC. The V gene is TRBV7-2, the J gene TRBJ1-2, with a possible D match to TRBD1 (5 bases). Germline V gives CDR1 SGHTA, CDR2 FQGNSA. Trimming took 2 bases from V and 4 from J, leaving 8 bases between them. The CDR3 has 13 amino acids.

The chain links TRBV4-2 to TRBJ2-4, with 7 bases identical to TRBD2. CDR3 size: 16 residues. The germline gives CDR1 LGHNA, CDR2 YNFKEQ. Trimming removed 0 bases from V and 4 bases from J; junction bases left unmatched: 6. Here the CDR3 DNA reads TGTGCCAGCAGCCAAGATCCGGCGGGAGTGAAAAACATTCAGTACTTC. Encoded protein: CASSQDPAGVKNIQYF.

CDR3 DNA: TGTGCCTGGAGTCCGGGACTAGGGATGGGTGAGCAGTTCTTC. Residues: CAWSPGLGMGEQFF. This chain joins TRBV30 and TRBJ2-1; 8 nucleotides line up with TRBD2. With V trimmed by 2 bases and J by 9 bases, 9 bases remained unmatched. Germline V CDR1 and CDR2: GTSNPN, SVGIG (reference sequence). This CDR3 has 14 residues.

The chain joins TRBV13 to TRBJ2-1; 7 bases match TRBD2. With V trimmed by 8 bases and J by 4 bases, 14 bases remained unmatched. In germline, CDR1 is PRHDT, CDR2 FYEKMQ (reference sequence). CDR3 length equals 16 residues. The CDR3 DNA sequence: TGTGCCAGCGGAACCGGGACTACCCTCTTTTACAATGAGCAGTTCTTC. Protein: CASGTGTTLFYNEQFF.

This chain uses TRBV25-1 with TRBJ2-7; 9 nucleotides match TRBD2. This CDR3 has 14 residues. Germline V lookup: CDR1 MGHDK, CDR2 SYGVNS. Trimming removed 4 bases from V and 2 bases from J; junction bases left unmatched: 3. The CDR3 is CASSGRGRAYEQYF. The CDR3 coding sequence is TGTGCCAGCAGTGGTCGCGGGAGGGCCTACGAGCAGTACTTC.

V is TRBV10-3 and J is TRBJ1-1, with unresolved D. V lost 0 bases and J 0 bases, leaving 11 bases between the germline ends. This CDR3 has 16 residues. Germline V gene lookup returns CDR1 ENHRY and CDR2 SYGVKD. CDR3 in DNA: TGTGCCATCAGTGAGTCCTTTAAGTTTATGAACACTGAAGCTTTCTTT. Encoded protein: CAISESFKFMNTEAFF.

A remark on this clone: This specimen includes other DNA sequences encoding the same CDR3. The DNA of the CDR3 is TGTGCCAGCAGTTACGCAGGCTATGGCTACACCTTC. Translation: CASSYAGYGYTF. This chain joins TRBV6-5 and TRBJ1-2; no reliable D call. CDR1 MNHEY and CDR2 SVGAGI come from the germline V gene. The CDR3 totals 12 residues. Trimming took off 2 bases at V and 4 bases at J, with 5 bases between the two ends.